Listed below are T cell receptor beta chains from one sample, sequenced in a study of cytomegalovirus exposure and HLA in healthy donors. The method was immunoSEQ multiplex PCR; TCRdb's version includes in-frame clones alone and lacks a portion of them. Of just over 150,000 clones listed, about 86% were seen once; the top ten hold approximately 2%. The sequenced material came from PBMCs. Receptor source: a woman aged 18-29 years in good health and CMV-seronegative. Each CDR3 is given with its conserved first and last residue. D genes are given only for firm matches. Some rows have no size entry. The others give once, few or many, or a class for an expanded clone.

size: NA; J: TRBJ2-7; D: NA; V: TRBV19; CDR3: CASSMGQGYEQYF; DNA: TGTGCCAGTAGTATGGGGCAGGGCTACGAGCAGTACTTC
size: NA; J: TRBJ2-2; D: NA; V: TRBV2; CDR3: CASSTYTGELFF; DNA: TGTGCCAGCAGCACATACACCGGGGAGCTGTTTTTT
size: few; J: TRBJ2-7; D: NA; V: TRBV2; CDR3: CASSVDTSRSYEQYF; DNA: TGTGCCAGCAGTGTGGACACCTCCCGGTCCTACGAGCAGTACTTC
size: medium-sized; J: TRBJ1-5; D: NA; V: TRBV27; CDR3: CASSFIGDDQPQHF; DNA: TGTGCCAGCAGTTTCATCGGGGATGATCAGCCCCAGCATTTT
size: NA; J: TRBJ2-7; D: NA; V: TRBV11-3; CDR3: CASSYQGSSYEQYF; DNA: TGTGCCAGCAGTTATCAGGGAAGCTCCTACGAGCAGTACTTC
size: NA; J: TRBJ1-3; D: TRBD1; V: TRBV5-1; CDR3: CASSLASTGVTGNTIYF; DNA: TGCGCCAGCAGCTTGGCCAGCACAGGGGTCACTGGAAACACCATATATTTT
size: NA; J: TRBJ2-5; D: NA; V: TRBV28; CDR3: CASTRERGETQYF; DNA: TGTGCCAGCACGAGGGAGCGAGGGGAGACCCAGTACTTC
size: NA; J: TRBJ2-3; D: NA; V: TRBV6-5; CDR3: CASSRTPALTDTQYF; DNA: TGTGCCAGCAGTCGTACTCCCGCCCTCACAGATACGCAGTATTTT
size: NA; J: TRBJ1-1; D: NA; V: TRBV28; CDR3: CASSLSALGGTEAFF; DNA: TGTGCCAGCAGTTTATCGGCACTGGGGGGCACTGAAGCTTTCTTT
size: NA; J: TRBJ2-3; D: TRBD2; V: TRBV28; CDR3: CASTSGGTDTQYF; DNA: TGTGCCAGCACTAGCGGGGGCACAGATACGCAGTATTTT
size: NA; J: TRBJ1-5; D: NA; V: TRBV6-1; CDR3: CATGILNQPQHF; DNA: TGTGCCACCGGGATCCTTAATCAGCCCCAGCATTTT
size: few; J: TRBJ1-4; D: TRBD1; V: TRBV5-1; CDR3: CASSLDPDREELFF; DNA: TGCGCCAGCAGCTTGGACCCTGACAGGGAAGAACTGTTTTTT
size: NA; J: TRBJ2-5; D: TRBD2; V: TRBV28; CDR3: CASSSLASGRVQETQYF; DNA: TGTGCCAGCAGTTCTTTAGCTAGCGGGAGGGTACAAGAGACCCAGTACTTC
size: NA; J: TRBJ2-7; D: NA; V: TRBV7-9; CDR3: CASSGSSYEQYF; DNA: TGTGCCAGCAGCGGGAGCTCCTACGAGCAGTACTTC
size: few; J: TRBJ2-6; D: NA; V: TRBV4-2; CDR3: CASSQDTSSGANVLTF; DNA: TGTGCCAGCAGCCAAGACACCAGCTCTGGGGCCAACGTCCTGACTTTC
size: NA; J: TRBJ2-7; D: TRBD2; V: TRBV5-8; CDR3: CASSVGASGPFIYEQYF; DNA: TGTGCCAGCAGCGTAGGCGCTAGCGGGCCATTCATTTACGAGCAGTACTTC
size: once; J: TRBJ1-1; D: TRBD1; V: TRBV10-3; CDR3: CATRKLQGPEGTEAFF; DNA: TGTGCCACCCGCAAGTTACAGGGGCCGGAGGGCACTGAAGCTTTCTTT
size: NA; J: TRBJ1-2; D: TRBD1; V: TRBV7-8; CDR3: CASSTRTGDGYTF; DNA: TGTGCCAGCAGCACCCGGACAGGGGATGGCTACACCTTC
size: NA; J: TRBJ1-1; D: NA; V: TRBV27; CDR3: CASSYYSNTEAFF; DNA: TGTGCCAGCAGTTACTACTCGAACACTGAAGCTTTCTTT
size: NA; J: TRBJ2-5; D: NA; V: TRBV19; CDR3: CASSTGQETQYF; DNA: TGTGCCAGTAGTACAGGGCAAGAGACCCAGTACTTC
size: NA; J: TRBJ1-1; D: NA; V: TRBV19; CDR3: CASDRGWHTEAFF; DNA: TGTGCCTCAGATCGGGGGTGGCACACTGAAGCTTTCTTT
size: NA; J: TRBJ2-7; D: TRBD1; V: TRBV5-1; CDR3: CASSSGRDRVNYEQYF; DNA: TGCGCCAGCAGCTCGGGCCGGGACAGAGTTAACTACGAGCAGTACTTC
size: NA; J: TRBJ1-2; D: TRBD1; V: TRBV20-1; CDR3: CSADRGGGYTF; DNA: TGCAGTGCCGACAGGGGGGGTGGCTACACCTTC
size: NA; J: TRBJ1-2; D: NA; V: TRBV11-2; CDR3: CASTHRAGGYDGYTF; DNA: TGTGCCAGCACTCACAGGGCGGGGGGATATGATGGCTACACCTTC
size: NA; J: TRBJ2-3; D: NA; V: TRBV27; CDR3: CASSPGAVNTDTQYF; DNA: TGTGCCAGCAGTCCTGGGGCAGTCAACACAGATACGCAGTATTTT
size: NA; J: TRBJ1-1; D: TRBD1; V: TRBV2; CDR3: CASPPLRGQGGTEAFF; DNA: TGTGCCAGCCCCCCCCTCAGGGGACAGGGCGGCACTGAAGCTTTCTTT
size: few; J: TRBJ2-1; D: TRBD1; V: TRBV6-5; CDR3: CASSSGTGAREQFF; DNA: TGTGCCAGCAGTTCCGGGACAGGGGCAAGGGAGCAGTTCTTC
size: NA; J: TRBJ2-7; D: NA; V: TRBV6-5; CDR3: CASSYSVGTTLYEQYF; DNA: TGTGCCAGCAGTTACTCTGTTGGGACAACGCTCTACGAGCAGTACTTC
size: once; J: TRBJ1-1; D: NA; V: TRBV6-1; CDR3: CASSEDGGAATEAFF; DNA: TGTGCCAGCAGTGAAGACGGGGGGGCAGCCACTGAAGCTTTCTTT
size: NA; J: TRBJ2-5; D: NA; V: TRBV9; CDR3: CASSLTGSSMVQYF; DNA: TGTGCCAGCAGCCTAACAGGGAGCTCAATGGTCCAGTACTTC
size: NA; J: TRBJ1-2; D: NA; V: TRBV29-1; CDR3: CSVGEQEYYGYTF; DNA: TGCAGCGTGGGCGAACAGGAGTACTATGGCTACACCTTC
size: NA; J: TRBJ2-7; D: TRBD2; V: TRBV9; CDR3: CASSPLTSGSYEQYF; DNA: TGTGCCAGCAGCCCCCTGACTAGCGGGAGCTACGAGCAGTACTTC
size: NA; J: TRBJ1-1; D: NA; V: TRBV19; CDR3: CASSTRTENTEAFF; DNA: TGTGCCAGTAGTACCCGGACAGAGAACACTGAAGCTTTCTTT
size: NA; J: TRBJ2-3; D: TRBD2; V: TRBV5-1; CDR3: CASSKNLADTDTQYF; DNA: TGCGCCAGCAGCAAGAATCTAGCGGACACAGATACGCAGTATTTT
size: NA; J: TRBJ1-3; D: TRBD1; V: TRBV18; CDR3: CASSPIKDRGGNTIYF; DNA: TGTGCCAGCTCACCGATCAAGGACAGGGGTGGAAACACCATATATTTT
size: NA; J: TRBJ1-5; D: NA; V: TRBV27; CDR3: CATAWSGYGNQPQHF; DNA: TGTGCCACCGCCTGGTCCGGGTATGGCAATCAGCCCCAGCATTTT
size: NA; J: TRBJ1-5; D: NA; V: TRBV6-1; CDR3: CASSEEVPVVMEPQHF; DNA: TGTGCCAGCAGTGAAGAAGTCCCAGTCGTCATGGAGCCCCAGCATTTT
size: NA; J: TRBJ2-6; D: NA; V: TRBV11-2; CDR3: CASSGAVVSSGANVLTF; DNA: TGTGCCAGCAGCGGAGCCGTTGTTTCGTCAGGGGCCAACGTCCTGACTTTC
size: once; J: TRBJ1-2; D: NA; V: TRBV5-1; CDR3: CASSLLGADGYTF; DNA: TGCGCCAGCAGCTTGTTGGGGGCGGATGGCTACACCTTC
size: NA; J: TRBJ1-1; D: NA; V: TRBV7-9; CDR3: CASSFSGPTEAFF; DNA: TGTGCCAGCAGCTTCTCAGGGCCCACTGAAGCTTTCTTT
size: NA; J: TRBJ1-5; D: NA; V: TRBV7-6; CDR3: CASSLDRDQPQHF; DNA: TGTGCCAGCAGCTTAGACCGGGATCAGCCCCAGCATTTT
size: NA; J: TRBJ2-7; D: TRBD1; V: TRBV5-6; CDR3: CASSLGDRGSYEQYF; DNA: TGTGCCAGCAGCTTGGGGGACAGGGGAAGCTACGAGCAGTACTTC
size: NA; J: TRBJ2-5; D: TRBD2; V: TRBV28; CDR3: CASSAGLAGSQETQYF; DNA: TGTGCCAGCAGTGCTGGACTAGCGGGTTCCCAAGAGACCCAGTACTTC
size: NA; J: TRBJ1-1; D: TRBD1; V: TRBV5-8; CDR3: CASSLERTGRLEAFF; DNA: TGTGCCAGCAGCTTGGAGAGGACAGGGCGCCTTGAAGCTTTCTTT
size: NA; J: TRBJ1-2; D: NA; V: TRBV6-5; CDR3: CASSYGGAYGYTF; DNA: TGTGCCAGCAGTTACGGGGGCGCCTATGGCTACACCTTC
size: NA; J: TRBJ2-7; D: TRBD2; V: TRBV4-1; CDR3: CASSQEQRGSYEQYF; DNA: TGCGCCAGCAGCCAAGAGCAGCGGGGTTCCTACGAGCAGTACTTC
size: NA; J: TRBJ1-2; D: NA; V: TRBV6-1; CDR3: CASTRGTPHGYPF; DNA: TGTGCCTCCACGAGGGGGACGCCCCACGGCTACCCCTTC
size: NA; J: TRBJ2-6; D: NA; V: TRBV18; CDR3: CASSPRWATDRSGANVLTF; DNA: TGTGCCAGCTCACCACGGTGGGCCACCGACCGCTCTGGGGCCAACGTCCTGACTTTC
size: NA; J: TRBJ1-4; D: NA; V: TRBV30; CDR3: CAWESGVNEKLFF; DNA: TGTGCCTGGGAGTCAGGCGTAAATGAAAAACTGTTTTTT
size: NA; J: TRBJ1-3; D: NA; V: TRBV7-6; CDR3: CASSRGDPSGNTIYF; DNA: TGTGCCAGCAGCCGGGGGGATCCCTCTGGAAACACCATATATTTT
size: NA; J: TRBJ1-2; D: NA; V: TRBV6-6; CDR3: CASSQSNYGYTF; DNA: TGTGCCAGCAGCCAGTCTAACTATGGCTACACCTTC
size: once; J: TRBJ2-1; D: TRBD1; V: TRBV27; CDR3: CASSLQGARTYNEQFF; DNA: TGTGCCAGCAGTTTACAGGGGGCTCGGACCTACAATGAGCAGTTCTTC